This section outlines one TCR beta chain sequence together with its context. Antigen: not known. This sample is drawn from a study of molecular identifiers for immune sequencing clone quantification. Study overall: Replicate RNA from approximately 20,000 or 98,000 naive CD8 T cells formed five aliquots; four were sequenced. Study-wide results and limits: In naive cells, under 1% of molecules belonged to clones above 20 RNA copies, against over 99% in effector cells.

TCRdb redid the calling of the PCR reads with MiXCR, one entry per CDR3 protein. The repertoire holds around 100,000 distinct CDR3 sequences, with roughly 38% as singletons. The length of the CDR3 is 14 residues. Trimming cost V 5 bases and J 7 bases, with 17 bases left between them. The clonotype was recovered from a human donor in good health. Some libraries in this study had Jurkat cell RNA spiked in. This chain connects TRBV12-3 or TRBV12-4 to TRBJ1-1; tentative D call: TRBD1 (5 bases). Sample: naive CD8+ T cells from blood, with Jurkat cell RNA spiked in. The subset was: FACS-sorted CD8+CD4-CCR7+CD45RA+ naive T cells. The CDR3 DNA reads as TGTGCCAGCAGTCTGGGGCCAAGCACTGGTGAAGCTTTCTTT. This gives the protein CASSLGPSTGEAFF.